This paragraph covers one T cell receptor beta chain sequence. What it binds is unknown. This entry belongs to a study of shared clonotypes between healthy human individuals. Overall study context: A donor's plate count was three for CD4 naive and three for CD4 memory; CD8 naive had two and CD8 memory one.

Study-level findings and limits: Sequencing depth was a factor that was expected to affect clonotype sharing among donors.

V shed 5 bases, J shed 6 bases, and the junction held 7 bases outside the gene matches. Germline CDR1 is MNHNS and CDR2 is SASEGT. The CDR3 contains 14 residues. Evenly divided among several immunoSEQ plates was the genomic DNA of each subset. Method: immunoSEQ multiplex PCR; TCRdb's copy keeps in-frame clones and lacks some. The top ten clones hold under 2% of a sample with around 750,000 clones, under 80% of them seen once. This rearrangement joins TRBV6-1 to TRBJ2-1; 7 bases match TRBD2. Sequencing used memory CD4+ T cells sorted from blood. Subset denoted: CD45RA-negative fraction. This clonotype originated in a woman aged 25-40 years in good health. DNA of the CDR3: TGTGCCAGCAGTATCCGACTAGCTGTCAATGAGCAGTTCTTC. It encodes CASSIRLAVNEQFF.